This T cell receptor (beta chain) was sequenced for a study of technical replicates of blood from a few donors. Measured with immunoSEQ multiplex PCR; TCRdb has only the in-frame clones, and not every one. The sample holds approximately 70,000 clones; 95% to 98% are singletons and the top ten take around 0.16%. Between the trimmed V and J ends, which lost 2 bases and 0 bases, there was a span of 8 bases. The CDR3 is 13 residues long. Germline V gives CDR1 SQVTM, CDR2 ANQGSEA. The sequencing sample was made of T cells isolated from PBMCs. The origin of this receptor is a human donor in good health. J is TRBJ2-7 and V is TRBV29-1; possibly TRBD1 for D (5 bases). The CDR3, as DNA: TGCAGCGTTGAACTAGACAGCTCCTACGAGCAGTACTTC. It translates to CSVELDSSYEQYF.